Each of the 14 T cell receptor beta chains below was sequenced from the same sample in a study of blood T cell repertoires in COVID-19. Assay: immunoSEQ multiplex PCR; the TCRdb copy retains only in-frame clones and omits some. Here the sample spans approximately 180,000 clones, roughly 85% being singletons. The sequenced material came from peripheral blood. The receptors originated from a man between 60 and 75 years old with acute or convalescent COVID-19.

The rearrangement uses TRBV11-2 and TRBJ1-6, with 9 nucleotides matching TRBD1. The V and J ends lost 5 bases and 6 bases, in that order; junction bases with no gene match: 2. Per the germline V gene, CDR1 is SGHAT and CDR2 is FQNNGV. The CDR3 extends over 14 amino acids. This CDR3 reads CASSVDRGNSPLHF. The CDR3 DNA sequence: TGTGCCAGCAGCGTGGACAGGGGTAATTCACCCCTCCACTTT.

The rearrangement links TRBV25-1 to TRBJ2-4, with 8 bases fitting TRBD2. With 1 base clipped from V and 4 bases from J, the junction kept 6 bases outside the gene matches. The CDR3 is 16 residues long. CDR1 is MGHDK, CDR2 SYGVNS, per germline. The DNA for the CDR3 is TGTGCCAGCAGTGAATTCGGAGCGGGAGAGAAAAACATTCAGTACTTC. Its translation: CASSEFGAGEKNIQYF.

The gene calls are TRBV18 and TRBJ1-4, with D perhaps TRBD1 (5 bases). V was cut by 3 bases and J by 7 bases, with 18 bases left in between. Germline assignment: CDR1 KGHSH and CDR2 LQKENI. The CDR3 sequence is 16 residues long. This chain's CDR3 is CASSPGRGGGGEKLFF. The CDR3 DNA reads TGTGCCAGCTCACCGGGGCGCGGGGGTGGCGGTGAAAAACTGTTTTTT.

This sequence joins TRBV3-1 (or the pseudogene TRBV3-2) and TRBJ1-6; D not certain. The CDR3 totals 16 residues. CDR1 is LGHDT, CDR2 YNNKEL, per germline (reference sequence). V was trimmed by 0 bases and J by 2 bases, leaving 8 bases between them. The CDR3 spells CASSQDPHTYNSPLHF. In nucleotides, the CDR3 is TGTGCCAGCAGCCAAGATCCACATACCTATAATTCACCCCTCCACTTT.

This chain joins TRBV19 and TRBJ2-7; 10 positions match TRBD2. The CDR3 contains 14 residues. V lost 5 bases and J lost 6; bases outside the gene matches: 7. Per the germline V gene, CDR1 is LNHDA and CDR2 is SQIVND (reference sequence). This CDR3 is CASSFASGSSEQYF. CDR3 nucleotide sequence: TGTGCCAGTAGTTTTGCTAGCGGGAGTTCCGAGCAGTACTTC.

This chain connects TRBV6-5 to TRBJ2-1, with 10 positions matching TRBD2. V gave up 8 bases and J gave up 12 bases; unmatched junction bases: 10. From germline, CDR1 is MNHEY and CDR2 SVGAGI. CDR3 length: 13 amino acids. The CDR3 protein is CASGVAGGVGQFF. The CDR3 DNA reads TGTGCCAGCGGGGTAGCGGGAGGAGTTGGGCAGTTCTTC.

This clone was counted between two and nine times. The rearrangement joins TRBV4-3 to TRBJ2-3; D is uncertain. This CDR3 comprises 16 residues. Trimming shortened V by 0 bases and J by 2 bases, and 12 bases separated the two germline ends. The germline gives CDR1 LGHNA, CDR2 YSLEER. CDR3 nucleotides: TGCGCCAGCAGCCAAGATCGGTCAGGATACACAGATACGCAGTATTTT. Translation: CASSQDRSGYTDTQYF.

This clone was detected a few times. The CDR3 region is CASSAGTVYEQYF. The CDR3 DNA sequence: TGTGCCAGCAGCGCCGGGACAGTATACGAGCAGTACTTC. The rearrangement uses TRBV12-3 or TRBV12-4 and TRBJ2-7; 7 nucleotides line up with TRBD1. V lost 6 bases to trimming and J lost 4 bases; unmatched junction nucleotides: 6. This CDR3 is 13 amino acids long.

This clone was counted only a few times. The genes are TRBV27 and TRBJ1-3, with a possible D match to TRBD1 (5 bases). CDR3 length equals 18 residues. The V end was cut by 0 bases, the J end by 2 bases, with 17 bases between. Looked up from germline, CDR1 is MNHEY and CDR2 is SMNVEV (reference sequence). CDR3 amino acids: CASSLSYGGVRTGNTIYF. The CDR3 DNA reads TGTGCCAGCAGTTTATCGTACGGGGGGGTGCGCACTGGAAACACCATATATTTT.

J is TRBJ2-5 and V is TRBV25-1, with D perhaps TRBD2 (6 bases). This CDR3 comprises 14 residues. Germline CDR1 reads MGHDK; CDR2 reads SYGVNS. V was pared by 1 base and J by 2 bases, with 8 bases between. The CDR3 reads CASSELGGQETQYF. The DNA of the CDR3 is TGTGCCAGCAGTGAATTGGGGGGTCAAGAGACCCAGTACTTC.

The gene calls are TRBV4-2 and TRBJ2-7; 7 nucleotides agree with TRBD2. CDR1 and CDR2 from the germline V gene are LGHNA and YNFKEQ. The CDR3 covers 15 residues. With 4 bases clipped from V and 3 bases from J, the junction kept 9 bases outside the gene matches. CDR3 protein: CASSRGTGTIYEQYF. CDR3 nucleotide sequence: TGTGCCAGCAGCCGGGGGACCGGGACTATCTACGAGCAGTACTTC.

This clone was seen more than once but under ten times. The rearrangement joins TRBV27 to TRBJ2-2; the match to TRBD2 covers 7 bases. The J segment lost 0 bases and the V segment lost 0 bases, leaving 1 base of the junction unmatched. Germline values: CDR1 MNHEY, CDR2 SMNVEV (reference sequence). This CDR3 has 16 residues. The chain's CDR3 is CASSLSTSANTGELFF. The CDR3 coding sequence is TGTGCCAGCAGTTTATCAACTAGCGCGAACACCGGGGAGCTGTTTTTT.

The J gene is TRBJ2-7, the V gene TRBV4-3, with a tentative D call TRBD2 (5 bases). Trimming pared 1 base from V and 6 bases from J, leaving 13 bases between. CDR3 length: 14 residues. Germline CDR1 is LGHNA and CDR2 is YSLEER. The CDR3 coding sequence is TGCGCCAGCAGCCAAGGTTCTAGCTTAGGCGAGCAGTACTTC. Its protein is CASSQGSSLGEQYF.

This chain uses TRBV6-2 or TRBV6-3 with TRBJ1-6; D may be TRBD1 (5 bases). V dropped 4 bases and J dropped 7 bases, with 8 bases sitting between them. This CDR3 is 13 amino acids long. Per germline, CDR1 MNHEY and CDR2 SVGEGT. The DNA for the CDR3 is TGTGCCAGCAGTTTACAGGAGAATTCACCCCTCCACTTT. Its protein is CASSLQENSPLHF.